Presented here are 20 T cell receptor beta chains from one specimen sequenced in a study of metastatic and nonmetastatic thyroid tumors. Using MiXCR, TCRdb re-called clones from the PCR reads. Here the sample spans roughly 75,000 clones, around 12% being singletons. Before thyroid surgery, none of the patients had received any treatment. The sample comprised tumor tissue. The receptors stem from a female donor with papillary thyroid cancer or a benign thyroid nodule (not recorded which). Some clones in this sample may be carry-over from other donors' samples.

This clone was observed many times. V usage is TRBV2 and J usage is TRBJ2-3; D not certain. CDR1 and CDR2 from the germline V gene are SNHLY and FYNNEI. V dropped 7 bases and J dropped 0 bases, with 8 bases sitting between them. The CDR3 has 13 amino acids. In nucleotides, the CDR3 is TGTGCCAGCACCTTCCCTAGCACAGATACGCAGTATTTT. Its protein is CASTFPSTDTQYF.

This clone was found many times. The CDR3 coding sequence is TGTGCCAGCAGCCCGTCTCGGGGACAGACTAACTATGGCTACACCTTC. Amino acids: CASSPSRGQTNYGYTF. The V gene is TRBV4-2, the J gene TRBJ1-2; 7 bases map to TRBD1. From germline, CDR1 is LGHNA and CDR2 YNFKEQ. The CDR3 extends over 16 amino acids. V lost 4 bases and J lost 0; bases outside the gene matches: 8.

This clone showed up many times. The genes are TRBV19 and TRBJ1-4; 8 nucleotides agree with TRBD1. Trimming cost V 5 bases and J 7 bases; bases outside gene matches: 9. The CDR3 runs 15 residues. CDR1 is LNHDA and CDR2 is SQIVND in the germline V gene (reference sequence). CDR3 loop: CASSLVGTGGEKLFF. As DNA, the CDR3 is TGTGCCAGTAGTTTGGTTGGGACAGGCGGTGAAAAACTGTTTTTT.

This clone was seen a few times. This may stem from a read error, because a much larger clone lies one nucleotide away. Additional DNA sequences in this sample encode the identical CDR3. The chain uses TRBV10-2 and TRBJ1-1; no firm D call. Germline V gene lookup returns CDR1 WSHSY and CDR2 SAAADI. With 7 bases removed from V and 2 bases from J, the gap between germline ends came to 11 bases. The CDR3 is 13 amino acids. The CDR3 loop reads CASNGRLNTEAFF. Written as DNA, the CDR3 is TGCGCCAGCAACGGACGGCTCAACACTGAAGCTTTCTTT.

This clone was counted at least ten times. Here the CDR3 reads CASSYPTGLAGEETQYF. The CDR3 bases are TGTGCCAGCAGTTACCCGACGGGACTAGCGGGAGAAGAGACCCAGTACTTC. This chain connects TRBV6-2 or TRBV6-3 to TRBJ2-5; 14 bases map to TRBD2. Germline values: CDR1 MNHEY, CDR2 SVGEGT. CDR3 length equals 17 residues. With 2 bases clipped from V and 3 bases from J, the junction kept 5 bases outside the gene matches.

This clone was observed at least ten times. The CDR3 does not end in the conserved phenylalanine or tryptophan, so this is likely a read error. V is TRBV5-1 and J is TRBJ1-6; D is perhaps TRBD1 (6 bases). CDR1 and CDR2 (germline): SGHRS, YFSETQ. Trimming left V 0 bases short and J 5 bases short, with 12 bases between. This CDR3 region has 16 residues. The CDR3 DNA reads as TGCGCCAGCAGCTTGGTCGCAGGGGCACATAATTCACCCCTCCACTCT. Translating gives CASSLVAGAHNSPLHS.

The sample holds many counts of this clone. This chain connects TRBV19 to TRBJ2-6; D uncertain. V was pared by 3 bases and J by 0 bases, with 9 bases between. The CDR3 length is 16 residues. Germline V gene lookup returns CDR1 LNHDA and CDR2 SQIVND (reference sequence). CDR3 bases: TGTGCCAGTAGTATTCGGGTGCCCTCTGGGGCCAACGTCCTGACTTTC. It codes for CASSIRVPSGANVLTF.

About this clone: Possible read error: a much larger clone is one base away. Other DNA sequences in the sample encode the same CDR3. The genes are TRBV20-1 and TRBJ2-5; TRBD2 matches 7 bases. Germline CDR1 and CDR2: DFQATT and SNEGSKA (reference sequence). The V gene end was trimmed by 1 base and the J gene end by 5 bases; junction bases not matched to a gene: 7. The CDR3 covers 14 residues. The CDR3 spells CSARGGGPMETQYF. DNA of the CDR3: TGCAGTGCTAGAGGGGGGGGACCAATGGAGACCCAGTACTTC.

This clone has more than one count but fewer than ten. CDR3 sequence reads: CASSPSLTGYGYTF. In nucleotides, the CDR3 is TGTGCCAGCAGCCCTTCTCTGACAGGGTACGGCTACACCTTC. The chain recombines TRBV16 with TRBJ1-2, with 7 bases aligning to TRBD1. CDR1 and CDR2 from the germline V gene are KGHSY and FQNENV. CDR3 length: 14 residues. Trimming removed 4 bases from V and 8 bases from J; junction bases left unmatched: 10.

CDR3 protein: CASSQEIQSGLYNEQFF. The CDR3 region has the DNA TGCGCCAGCAGCCAAGAAATACAAAGCGGGCTTTACAATGAGCAGTTCTTC. The chain couples TRBV4-1 to TRBJ2-1, with D possibly matching TRBD2 (6 bases). Looked up from germline, CDR1 is MGHRA and CDR2 is YSYEKL. The CDR3 sequence is 17 residues long. V lost 0 bases, J lost 4 bases, and 16 bases lay in between.

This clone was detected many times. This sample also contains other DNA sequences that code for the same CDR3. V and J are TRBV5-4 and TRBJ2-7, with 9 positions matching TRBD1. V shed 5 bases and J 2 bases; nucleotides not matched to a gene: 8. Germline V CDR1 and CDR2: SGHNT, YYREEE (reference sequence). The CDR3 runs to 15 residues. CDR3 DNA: TGTGCCAGCAGTACGCCGGGACAGGGTGCCTACGAGCAGTACTTC. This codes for CASSTPGQGAYEQYF.

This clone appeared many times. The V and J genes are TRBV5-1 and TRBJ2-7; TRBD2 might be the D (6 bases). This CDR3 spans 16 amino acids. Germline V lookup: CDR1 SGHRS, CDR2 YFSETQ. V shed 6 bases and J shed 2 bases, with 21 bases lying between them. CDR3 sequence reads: CASKYGGAGQTYEQYF. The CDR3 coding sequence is TGCGCCAGCAAATACGGAGGGGCAGGCCAAACCTACGAGCAGTACTTC.

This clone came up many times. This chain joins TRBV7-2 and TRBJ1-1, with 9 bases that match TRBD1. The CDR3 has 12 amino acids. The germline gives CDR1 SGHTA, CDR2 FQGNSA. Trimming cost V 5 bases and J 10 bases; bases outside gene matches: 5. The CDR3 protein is CASSRDRVGAFF. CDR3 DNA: TGTGCCAGCAGCCGGGACAGGGTTGGAGCTTTCTTT.

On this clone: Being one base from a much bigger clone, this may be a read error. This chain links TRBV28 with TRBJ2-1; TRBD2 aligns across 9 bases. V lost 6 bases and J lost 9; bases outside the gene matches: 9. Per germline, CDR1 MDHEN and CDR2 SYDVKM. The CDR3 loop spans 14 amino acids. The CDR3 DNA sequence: TGTGCCAGCAGAGGACTAGCGCCGAGGACTGAGCAGTTCTTC. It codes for CASRGLAPRTEQFF.

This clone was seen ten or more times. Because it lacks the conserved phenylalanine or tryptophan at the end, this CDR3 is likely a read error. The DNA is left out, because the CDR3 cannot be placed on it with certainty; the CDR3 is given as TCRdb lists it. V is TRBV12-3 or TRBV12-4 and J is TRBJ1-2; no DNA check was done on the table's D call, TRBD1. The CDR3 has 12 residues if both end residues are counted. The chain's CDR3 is CASSLKAGTGEL.

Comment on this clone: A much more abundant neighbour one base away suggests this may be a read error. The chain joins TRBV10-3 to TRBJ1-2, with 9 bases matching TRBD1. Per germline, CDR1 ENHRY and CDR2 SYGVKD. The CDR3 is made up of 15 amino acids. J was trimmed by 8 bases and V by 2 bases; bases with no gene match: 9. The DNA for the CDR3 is TGTGCCATCAGTGAGCCGGGACAGGGCCTGCCGGGCTACACCTTC. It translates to CAISEPGQGLPGYTF.

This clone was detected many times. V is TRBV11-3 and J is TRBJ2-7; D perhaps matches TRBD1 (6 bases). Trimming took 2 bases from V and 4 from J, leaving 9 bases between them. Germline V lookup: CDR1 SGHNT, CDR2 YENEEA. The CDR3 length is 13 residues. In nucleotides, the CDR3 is TGTGCCAGCAGCTTACAGGGGCGTTACGAGCAGTACTTC. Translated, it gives CASSLQGRYEQYF.

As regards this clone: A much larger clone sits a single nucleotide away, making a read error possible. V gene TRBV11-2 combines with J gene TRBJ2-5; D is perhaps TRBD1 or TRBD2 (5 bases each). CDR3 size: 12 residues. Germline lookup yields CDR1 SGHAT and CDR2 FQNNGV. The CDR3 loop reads CASSPLMGTKYF. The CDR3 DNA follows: TGTGCCAGCAGCCCTCTTATGGGGACCAAGTACTTC.

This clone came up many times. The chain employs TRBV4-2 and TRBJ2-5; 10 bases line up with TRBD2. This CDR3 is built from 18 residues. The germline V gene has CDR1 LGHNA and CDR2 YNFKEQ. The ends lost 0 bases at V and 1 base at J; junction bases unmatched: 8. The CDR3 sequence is CASSQDPLGLAVQETQYF. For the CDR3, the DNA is TGTGCCAGCAGCCAAGACCCCCTAGGACTAGCGGTCCAAGAGACCCAGTACTTC.

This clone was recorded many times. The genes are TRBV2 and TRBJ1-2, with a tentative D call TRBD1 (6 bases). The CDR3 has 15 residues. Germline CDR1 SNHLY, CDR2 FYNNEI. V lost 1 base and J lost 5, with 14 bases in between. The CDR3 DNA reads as TGTGCCAGCAGTGAAGAGAGGGGGAAGGGGTATGGCTACACCTTC. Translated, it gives CASSEERGKGYGYTF. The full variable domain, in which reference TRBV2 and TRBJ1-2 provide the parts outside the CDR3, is EPEVTQTPSHQVTQMGQEVILRCVPISNHLYFYWYRQILGQKVEFLVSFYNNEISEKSEIFDDQFSVERPDGSNFTLKIRSTKLEDSAMYFCASSEERGKGYGYTFGSGTRLTVV.